The 13 T cell receptor beta chains below all came from one sample that was sequenced in a study of blood T cell repertoires in COVID-19. The protocol was immunoSEQ multiplex PCR, while the TCRdb copy is restricted to in-frame clones and leaves out a portion. The table lists some 130,000 clones, about 89% of them singletons. Sequenced material: peripheral blood. These receptors all stem from a man aged 45 to 65 with active COVID-19.

This chain uses TRBV11-2 with TRBJ2-7; TRBD2 aligns across 7 bases. The CDR3 contains 13 residues. The germline V gene encodes CDR1 SGHAT and CDR2 FQNNGV. After removal of 4 bases from V and 0 bases from J, the junction contained 0 bases not matched to a gene. The CDR3 protein is CASSSGGSYEQYF. CDR3 DNA sequence: TGTGCCAGCAGCTCGGGGGGCTCCTACGAGCAGTACTTC.

V gene TRBV5-1 combines with J gene TRBJ2-2, with D possibly matching TRBD1 (6 bases). The germline CDR1 and CDR2 sequences are SGHRS and YFSETQ. The CDR3 length is 14 residues. Trimming shortened V by 4 bases and J by 3 bases, and 10 bases separated the two germline ends. CDR3 protein: CASSQGIDTGELFF. CDR3 coding DNA: TGCGCCAGCAGCCAGGGGATAGACACCGGGGAGCTGTTTTTT.

The J gene is TRBJ2-6, the V gene TRBV27; D is possibly TRBD2 (6 bases). Germline values: CDR1 MNHEY, CDR2 SMNVEV (reference sequence). Trimming removed 6 bases at V and 4 bases at J, with 25 bases between. This CDR3 region has 19 residues. The CDR3 loop reads CASRSLEGRGVSGANVLTF. The CDR3 nucleotides read TGTGCCAGCAGAAGTTTGGAGGGCCGGGGTGTATCGGGGGCCAACGTCCTGACTTTC.

This chain connects TRBV2 to TRBJ1-5; 11 bases are a match to TRBD1. The V and J ends lost 5 bases and 7 bases, in that order; junction bases with no gene match: 10. Germline V gene data show CDR1 as SNHLY and CDR2 as FYNNEI. This CDR3 is built from 16 residues. CDR3 sequence reads: CASSSGTGGARQPQHF. DNA of the CDR3: TGTGCCAGCAGTTCCGGGACAGGGGGGGCGAGGCAGCCCCAGCATTTT. The whole variable domain, filled in from reference TRBV2 and TRBJ1-5, reads EPEVTQTPSHQVTQMGQEVILRCVPISNHLYFYWYRQILGQKVEFLVSFYNNEISEKSEIFDDQFSVERPDGSNFTLKIRSTKLEDSAMYFCASSSGTGGARQPQHFGDGTRLSIL.

In DNA form, the CDR3 reads TGTGCCAGCAGCCTAGCGGGGGGGAACACCGGGGAGCTGTTTTTT. Amino acids: CASSLAGGNTGELFF. The rearrangement joins TRBV11-2 to TRBJ2-2; TRBD2 aligns across 11 bases. Losses at the gene ends were 5 bases for V and 1 base for J; bases not matched to a gene: 0. The CDR3 extends over 15 amino acids. Germline V gives CDR1 SGHAT, CDR2 FQNNGV.

This clone was counted only a few times. The junction departs from the called germline gene at one end, perhaps through a read error. The CDR3 protein is CASSQIAYRANPF. As DNA, the CDR3 is TGTGCCAGCAGCCAGATAGCCTACCGAGCTAACCCCTTT. The chain links TRBV6-5 to TRBJ1-6; no reliable D call. Germline V gene data show CDR1 as MNHEY and CDR2 as SVGAGI. The CDR3 is 13 residues long.

The gene calls are TRBV21-1 and TRBJ1-5; whether TRBD1, the table's D call, matches the DNA was not checked. TRBV21-1 represents a pseudogene. The CDR3 covers 18 residues. CDR3 coding DNA: TGTGCCAGCAGCAAAAGGGGACAGGGAGGAGGGTTCAATCAGCCCCAGCATTTT. Amino acid sequence: CASSKRGQGGGFNQPQHF.

This chain joins TRBV4-1 and TRBJ2-5, with a tentative D call TRBD1 (6 bases). In germline, CDR1 is MGHRA, CDR2 YSYEKL. Trimming stripped 1 base from V and 0 bases from J, with 12 bases between. This CDR3 is built from 16 residues. The CDR3 sequence is CASSQAGQGNQETQYF. For the CDR3, the DNA is TGCGCCAGCAGCCAAGCGGGGCAGGGGAACCAAGAGACCCAGTACTTC.

The chain couples TRBV6-6 to TRBJ2-1; a weak D match, TRBD1 (6 bases). From germline, CDR1 is MNHNY and CDR2 SVGAGI (reference sequence). Trimming cost V 6 bases and J 12 bases, with 15 bases left between them. The CDR3 has 12 residues. Here the CDR3 reads CASRLRGFGQFF. The CDR3 nucleotides are TGTGCCAGCAGACTGAGGGGGTTTGGGCAGTTCTTC.

The chain recombines TRBV3-1 (or the pseudogene TRBV3-2) with TRBJ2-7; TRBD1 matches at 8 bases. The trim removed 4 bases at V and 3 bases at J, leaving 8 bases unmatched. CDR1 LGHDT and CDR2 YNNKEL come from the germline V gene (reference sequence). The CDR3 has 15 amino acids. CDR3 nucleotide sequence: TGTGCCAGCAGCCCGCCCGGACAGGGACACTACGAGCAGTACTTC. Its protein product is CASSPPGQGHYEQYF.

This clone was detected only a few times. J is TRBJ1-2 and V is TRBV5-4, with D tentatively TRBD1 (6 bases). V was trimmed by 1 base and J by 2 bases, leaving 12 bases between them. CDR3 length: 15 amino acids. Germline CDR1 is SGHNT and CDR2 is YYREEE (reference sequence). Here the CDR3 reads CASSLSGHKNYGYTF. For the CDR3, the DNA is TGTGCCAGCAGCTTGTCGGGACACAAAAACTATGGCTACACCTTC.

J is TRBJ2-2 and V is TRBV2, with 11 nucleotides matching TRBD2. CDR1 SNHLY and CDR2 FYNNEI come from the germline V gene. Trimming took 6 bases from V and 5 from J; bases not matched to a gene: 2. This CDR3 is 14 amino acids long. CDR3 in amino acids: CASRVAGGTGELFF. In DNA form, the CDR3 reads TGTGCCAGCAGGGTAGCGGGGGGGACCGGGGAGCTGTTTTTT. The full variable domain, its missing parts supplied by reference TRBV2 and TRBJ2-2, is EPEVTQTPSHQVTQMGQEVILRCVPISNHLYFYWYRQILGQKVEFLVSFYNNEISEKSEIFDDQFSVERPDGSNFTLKIRSTKLEDSAMYFCASRVAGGTGELFFGEGSRLTVL.

This clone was seen only once. The chain couples TRBV7-8 to TRBJ1-6; D unclear. V dropped 5 bases and J dropped 8 bases, with 16 bases sitting between them. The V gene's germline CDR1 is SGHVS and CDR2 FQNEAQ. The CDR3 sequence is 15 residues long. In DNA, the CDR3 is TGTGCCAGCAGCCCTGAAGGACTGGGTGATTCACCCCTCCACTTT. The encoded protein is CASSPEGLGDSPLHF.